This is a list of T cell receptor beta chains from one sample in a study of T cell repertoires in cytomegalovirus infection. TCRdb re-called the reads with MiXCR, one entry per CDR3 protein. The sample shows approximately 990,000 distinct CDR3 sequences, about 33% of them seen only once. These receptors have no known antigen. Sequencing was performed on cultured CD8+ T cells from PBMCs, taken from culture after CMV antigen stimulation. These receptors all come from a human donor in good health (CMV status not recorded). Some clones in this sample may be carry-over from other donors' samples. CDR3s include the opening cysteine and the closing phenylalanine or tryptophan.

j_gene	v_gene	CDR3aa
TRBJ2-1	TRBV10-2	CASSEDLANEQFF
TRBJ1-1	TRBV2	CATVGGTEAFF
TRBJ1-1	TRBV5-6	CASSLTAWLGTEAFF
TRBJ2-7	TRBV7-9	CASSLGVGTEYEQYF
TRBJ2-3	TRBV6-2/TRBV6-3	CASSPPSGDTQYF
TRBJ1-1	TRBV6-5	CASSYGTGAFF
TRBJ1-2	TRBV29-1	CSVAGGYGYTF
TRBJ2-2	TRBV12-3/TRBV12-4	CASSLPGQGGAGELFF
TRBJ1-2	TRBV7-9	CASSDRYGYTF
TRBJ2-4	TRBV12-3/TRBV12-4	CASSWALDIQYF
TRBJ1-4	TRBV7-7	CASSLGQGAEEKLFF
TRBJ2-1	TRBV4-1	CASSPIKGETSYNEQFF
TRBJ2-1	TRBV14	CASSGGARRIDNEQFF
TRBJ2-5	TRBV27	CASSRPEGTQYF
TRBJ1-2	TRBV19	CASSLSGDRPYGYTF
TRBJ2-3	TRBV7-9	CASSLALTVSTDTQYF
TRBJ2-2	TRBV10-3	CAISDGRVDTGELFF
TRBJ1-2	TRBV19	CASSIGRGLGYGYTF
TRBJ2-5	TRBV4-1	CASSQQLQGAWETQYF
TRBJ2-7	TRBV7-9	CASSTGTELLYEQYF
TRBJ2-5	TRBV6-1	CASSELGLAGVGETQYF
TRBJ2-6	TRBV6-5	CASSYRGSPGANVLTF
TRBJ1-2	TRBV5-8	CASSFVPGARYGYTF
TRBJ1-1	TRBV6-2/TRBV6-3	CASSFTRDTEAFF
TRBJ1-5	TRBV12-3/TRBV12-4	CASSFSQGADQPQHF
TRBJ1-6	TRBV6-5	CASTLEGGSPLHF